This TCR beta chain was identified during a study of cytomegalovirus exposure and HLA in healthy donors. Whole-study results and caveats: Cytomegalovirus status was reportedly diagnosed by the classifier with high specificity and sensitivity.

Only in-frame clones appear in the TCRdb table, and some are missing; sequencing was by immunoSEQ multiplex PCR. The table records tens of thousands of clones, roughly nine tenths of them present only once. This clone came up a few times. Antigen: not known. V was shortened by 2 bases and J by 1 base, with 5 bases between the two germline ends. The V gene's germline CDR1 is MNHNY and CDR2 SVGAGI (reference sequence). The CDR3 covers 13 residues. What was sequenced was PBMCs. This receptor was obtained from a woman aged 18-35 years in good health and CMV-seronegative. The chain carries TRBV6-6 and TRBJ1-1; D remains ambiguous. CDR3 coding DNA: TGTGCCAGCAGTTACGGCCAGAACACTGAAGCTTTCTTT. Translating gives CASSYGQNTEAFF.